This entry describes one T cell receptor beta chain. No cognate antigen has been identified for it. Per-base quality was not reported, and no clone a single base away is much larger than it. The data derive from a study of PD-1 and CTLA-4 blockade in melanoma listed by TCRdb under 2021. The study in broad terms: In patients with melanoma, the researchers looked at the effects of CTLA-4 blockade versus PD-1 blockade on the CD8 T cell response that was melanoma-reactive.

CDR1 and CDR2, looked up from the germline V gene, are MDHEN and SYDVKM. The V end loses 6 bases and the J end loses 7 bases, and a stretch of 16 bases separates them. From its cysteine to its phenylalanine, the CDR3 spans 14 amino acids. The CDR3 DNA has 42 bases and is translated from base 1. The library came from the immunoSEQ multiplex PCR assay. Held by TCRdb, this immuneACCESS table contains in-frame sequences only and omits some clones. Under half of the omission traces to an unresolved V gene where checked; the cause of the rest is unknown. Recorded for this sample are around 29,000 clones; around 90% of them occurred a single time. Around 8.7% of the sample is taken by the ten largest.

The receptor comes from a human donor with melanoma. Sequenced material: CD8+ T cells from peripheral blood, taken before anti-PD-1 treatment. This chain joins TRBV28 to TRBJ2-1, with the D gene not clear enough to name. At the DNA level, the sequence is TGTGCCAGCAGCCCAGCGTACAATCGGAATGAGCAGTTCTTC. It encodes CASSPAYNRNEQFF.